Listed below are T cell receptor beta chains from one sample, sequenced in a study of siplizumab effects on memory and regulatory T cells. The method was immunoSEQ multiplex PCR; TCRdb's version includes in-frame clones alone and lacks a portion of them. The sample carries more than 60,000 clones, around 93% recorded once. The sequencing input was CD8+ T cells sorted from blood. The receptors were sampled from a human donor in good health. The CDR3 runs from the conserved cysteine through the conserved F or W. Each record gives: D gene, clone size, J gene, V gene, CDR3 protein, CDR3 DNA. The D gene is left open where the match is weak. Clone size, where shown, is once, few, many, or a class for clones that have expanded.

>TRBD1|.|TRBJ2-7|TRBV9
CASSVIRGQGEQYF
TGTGCCAGCAGCGTCATCAGGGGGCAAGGCGAGCAGTACTTC
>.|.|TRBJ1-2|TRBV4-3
CASSRRGGKDGYTF
TGCGCCAGCAGCCGGAGAGGGGGGAAGGATGGCTACACCTTC
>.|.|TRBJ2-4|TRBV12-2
CASRLAAPLAKNIQYF
TGTGCAAGTCGCTTAGCCGCCCCCTTAGCCAAAAACATTCAGTACTTC
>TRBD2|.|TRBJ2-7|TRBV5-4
CASSFGGGDYEQYF
TGTGCCAGCAGCTTTGGCGGGGGGGATTACGAGCAGTACTTC
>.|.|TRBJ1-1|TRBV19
CASSIFTEAFF
TGTGCCAGTAGTATATTCACTGAAGCTTTCTTT
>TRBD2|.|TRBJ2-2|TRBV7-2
CASSLLAGAGYTGELFF
TGTGCCAGCAGCTTACTAGCGGGGGCCGGATACACCGGGGAGCTGTTTTTT
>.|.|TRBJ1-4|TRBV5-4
CASSLGREAEKLFF
TGTGCCAGCAGCTTGGGAAGGGAGGCTGAAAAACTGTTTTTT
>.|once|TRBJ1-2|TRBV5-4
CASSTGGAYGYTF
TGTGCCAGCAGCACGGGGGGGGCTTATGGCTACACCTTC
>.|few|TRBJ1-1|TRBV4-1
CASSREGNTEAFF
TGCGCCAGCAGCCGGGAGGGGAACACTGAAGCTTTCTTT
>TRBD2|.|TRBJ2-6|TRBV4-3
CASSQDILAGVSGANVLTF
TGCGCCAGCAGCCAAGATATACTAGCGGGGGTCTCTGGGGCCAACGTCCTGACTTTC
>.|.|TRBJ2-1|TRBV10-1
CASSDRPASSYNEQFF
TGCGCCAGCAGTGACAGACCTGCGAGCTCCTACAATGAGCAGTTCTTC
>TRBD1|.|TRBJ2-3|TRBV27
CASSGRTGSSTDTQYF
TGTGCCAGCAGTGGGAGGACAGGGTCTAGCACAGATACGCAGTATTTT
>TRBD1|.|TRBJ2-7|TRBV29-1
CSVEDRGTGAEQYF
TGCAGCGTTGAAGATCGGGGAACAGGGGCCGAGCAGTACTTC
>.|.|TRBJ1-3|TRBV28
CASSLFAGVGNTIYF
TGTGCCAGCAGTTTATTCGCAGGGGTGGGAAACACCATATATTTT
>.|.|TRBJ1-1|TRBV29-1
CSVARRETEAFF
TGCAGCGTTGCCCGACGCGAGACTGAAGCTTTCTTT
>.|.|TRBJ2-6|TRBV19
CASSIPGGPGANVLTF
TGTGCCAGTAGTATCCCCGGGGGCCCTGGGGCCAACGTCCTGACTTTC
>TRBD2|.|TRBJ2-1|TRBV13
CASSIGTSGLANEQFF
TGTGCCAGCAGCATTGGGACTAGCGGTCTAGCAAATGAGCAGTTCTTC
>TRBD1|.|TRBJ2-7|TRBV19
CASSPGQGLSSYEQYF
TGTGCCAGTAGTCCCGGACAGGGCCTCAGCTCCTACGAGCAGTACTTC
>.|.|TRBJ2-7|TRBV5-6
CASSLADRVEEQYF
TGTGCCAGCAGCTTGGCGGACAGAGTTGAAGAGCAGTACTTC
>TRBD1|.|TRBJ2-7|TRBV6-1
CATTTGAAPSYEQYF
TGTGCCACCACGACAGGGGCGGCCCCCTCCTACGAGCAGTACTTC
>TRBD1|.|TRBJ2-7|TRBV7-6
CASSQGQGEVSYEQYF
TGTGCCAGCAGCCAGGGACAGGGGGAGGTTTCCTACGAGCAGTACTTC
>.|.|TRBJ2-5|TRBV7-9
CASSGFQETQYF
TGTGCCAGCAGCGGCTTCCAAGAGACCCAGTACTTC
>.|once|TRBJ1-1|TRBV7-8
CASSYRNTEAFF
TGTGCCAGCAGCTACCGGAACACTGAAGCTTTCTTT
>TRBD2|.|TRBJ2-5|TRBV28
CATEGLTETQYF
TGTGCCACCGAGGGACTAACGGAGACCCAGTACTTC
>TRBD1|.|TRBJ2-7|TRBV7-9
CASSYPGQGGYEQYF
TGTGCCAGCAGTTATCCGGGACAGGGAGGGTACGAGCAGTACTTC
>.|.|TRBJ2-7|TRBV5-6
CASSVGLAVYEQYF
TGTGCCAGCAGCGTGGGGTTGGCAGTCTACGAGCAGTACTTC
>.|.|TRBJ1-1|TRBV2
CASSDMVLGDFAFF
TGTGCCAGCAGTGACATGGTTTTGGGGGATTTCGCTTTCTTT
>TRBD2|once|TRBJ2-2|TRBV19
CASHRGDGELFF
TGTGCCAGTCACCGGGGGGACGGGGAGCTGTTTTTT
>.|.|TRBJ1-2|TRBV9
CASSWDGGEPSNYGYTF
TGTGCCAGCAGCTGGGATGGGGGAGAGCCTTCTAACTATGGCTACACCTTC
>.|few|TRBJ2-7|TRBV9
CASSARVQGDEQYF
TGTGCCAGCAGCGCCAGGGTTCAAGGGGACGAGCAGTACTTC
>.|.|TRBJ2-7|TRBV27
CASSPLGGEQYF
TGTGCCAGCAGTCCGCTAGGAGGTGAGCAGTACTTC
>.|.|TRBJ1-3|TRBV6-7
CASSYYQPKAGNTIYF
TGTGCCAGCAGTTACTATCAACCGAAGGCTGGAAACACCATATATTTT
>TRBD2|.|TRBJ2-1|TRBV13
CASSSLGSSGGLSYNEQFF
TGTGCCAGCAGCTCCCTCGGTTCGAGCGGGGGTCTTTCCTACAATGAGCAGTTCTTC
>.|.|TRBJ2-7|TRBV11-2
CASTFGQIYEQYF
TGTGCCAGCACCTTCGGTCAGATCTACGAGCAGTACTTC
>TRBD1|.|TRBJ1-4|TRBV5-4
CASSAGTELEKLFF
TGTGCCAGCAGCGCCGGGACAGAACTTGAAAAACTGTTTTTT
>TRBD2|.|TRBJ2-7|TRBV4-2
CASSQTSGATQYF
TGTGCCAGCAGCCAGACTAGCGGGGCGACTCAGTACTTC